The rows below give T cell receptor beta chains drawn from one sample of a study of T cell responses to AZD1222 COVID-19 vaccine. The protocol was immunoSEQ multiplex PCR, while the TCRdb copy is restricted to in-frame clones and leaves out a portion. The data show some 83,000 clones, just under 90% seen once. The sample here was peripheral blood, taken on day 0 of AZD1222 vaccination. Receptors originate from an adult in good health. Each CDR3 is given with its conserved first and last residue. Fields, in order: V gene, D gene, J gene, clone size, CDR3 protein, CDR3 DNA. D genes are given only for firm matches. A clone size is listed for some rows: how often the clone was seen (once, few, many), or a class if it is expanded.

v_gene: TRBV9
d_gene: TRBD1
j_gene: TRBJ1-4
abundance: .
CDR3aa: CASSAEDRRSEKLFF
CDR3nt: TGTGCCAGCAGCGCTGAGGACAGGAGGAGTGAAAAACTGTTTTTT

v_gene: TRBV2
d_gene: .
j_gene: TRBJ1-6
abundance: .
CDR3aa: CASSKGNSPLHF
CDR3nt: TGTGCCAGCAGCAAGGGAAACTCACCCCTCCACTTT

v_gene: TRBV4-1
d_gene: .
j_gene: TRBJ1-2
abundance: .
CDR3aa: CASGAVEWGSGGYTF
CDR3nt: TGCGCCAGCGGAGCGGTGGAGTGGGGCAGTGGTGGCTACACCTTC

v_gene: TRBV6-1
d_gene: .
j_gene: TRBJ1-2
abundance: .
CDR3aa: CASSEEGQRYGYTF
CDR3nt: TGTGCCAGCAGTGAAGAGGGCCAGAGATATGGCTACACCTTC

v_gene: TRBV12-3/TRBV12-4
d_gene: .
j_gene: TRBJ1-2
abundance: .
CDR3aa: CASSLEGRDGYTF
CDR3nt: TGTGCCAGCAGTTTGGAAGGGCGGGATGGCTACACCTTC

v_gene: TRBV10-3
d_gene: TRBD2
j_gene: TRBJ2-1
abundance: .
CDR3aa: CAIRGTSGGYNEQFF
CDR3nt: TGTGCCATCAGGGGGACTAGCGGGGGCTACAATGAGCAGTTCTTC

v_gene: TRBV27
d_gene: .
j_gene: TRBJ2-5
abundance: .
CDR3aa: CASSLSPSQETQYF
CDR3nt: TGTGCCAGCAGTTTATCGCCGAGCCAAGAGACCCAGTACTTC

v_gene: TRBV2
d_gene: TRBD1
j_gene: TRBJ2-1
abundance: medium-sized
CDR3aa: CAVQGDRGNNEQFF
CDR3nt: TGTGCCGTCCAAGGCGACAGGGGGAATAATGAGCAGTTCTTC

v_gene: TRBV5-4
d_gene: .
j_gene: TRBJ1-2
abundance: once
CDR3aa: CASSSAGGIDGYTF
CDR3nt: TGTGCCAGCAGCTCCGCGGGGGGCATCGATGGCTACACCTTC

v_gene: TRBV9
d_gene: .
j_gene: TRBJ2-1
abundance: .
CDR3aa: CASSVSSWAAGRSSYNEQFF
CDR3nt: TGTGCCAGCAGCGTATCTTCATGGGCCGCGGGGAGGAGCTCCTACAATGAGCAGTTCTTC

v_gene: TRBV14
d_gene: .
j_gene: TRBJ2-2
abundance: .
CDR3aa: CASSQGGGGELFF
CDR3nt: TGTGCCAGCAGCCAAGGAGGGGGCGGGGAGCTGTTTTTT

v_gene: TRBV25-1
d_gene: TRBD1
j_gene: TRBJ2-4
abundance: .
CDR3aa: CASSGDRSLAKNIQYF
CDR3nt: TGTGCCAGCAGTGGGGACAGATCATTAGCCAAAAACATTCAGTACTTC

v_gene: TRBV7-2
d_gene: .
j_gene: TRBJ2-7
abundance: once
CDR3aa: CASSIGRGYEQYF
CDR3nt: TGTGCCAGCAGCATCGGACGGGGCTACGAGCAGTACTTC

v_gene: TRBV7-9
d_gene: .
j_gene: TRBJ2-7
abundance: .
CDR3aa: CASSLVAREQYF
CDR3nt: TGTGCCAGCAGCTTAGTAGCTCGCGAGCAGTACTTC

v_gene: TRBV7-9
d_gene: .
j_gene: TRBJ1-1
abundance: few
CDR3aa: CASSSRTGYGMNTEAFF
CDR3nt: TGTGCCAGCAGCTCACGGACCGGCTATGGCATGAACACTGAAGCTTTCTTT

v_gene: TRBV10-3
d_gene: .
j_gene: TRBJ2-3
abundance: .
CDR3aa: CAISDPASMRGPNTDTQYF
CDR3nt: TGTGCCATCAGTGACCCGGCTTCGATGCGGGGGCCGAACACAGATACGCAGTATTTT

v_gene: TRBV6-5
d_gene: .
j_gene: TRBJ1-5
abundance: .
CDR3aa: CASSLHHNQPQHF
CDR3nt: TGTGCCAGCAGTCTCCATCACAATCAGCCCCAGCATTTT

v_gene: TRBV27
d_gene: .
j_gene: TRBJ1-2
abundance: .
CDR3aa: CASSLGVTNTDGYTF
CDR3nt: TGTGCCAGCAGCCTAGGGGTGACAAATACGGATGGCTACACCTTC

v_gene: TRBV28
d_gene: .
j_gene: TRBJ1-3
abundance: .
CDR3aa: CASIPPKGGGNTIYF
CDR3nt: TGTGCCAGCATCCCCCCGAAGGGGGGGGGAAACACCATATATTTT

v_gene: TRBV11-3
d_gene: .
j_gene: TRBJ1-1
abundance: .
CDR3aa: CASSSRDTLTEAFF
CDR3nt: TGTGCCAGCAGCTCCCGGGACACCCTCACTGAAGCTTTCTTT

v_gene: TRBV7-2
d_gene: .
j_gene: TRBJ1-2
abundance: .
CDR3aa: CASSSQKPNGYTF
CDR3nt: TGTGCCAGCAGCTCACAAAAACCTAATGGCTACACCTTC

v_gene: TRBV5-1
d_gene: TRBD1
j_gene: TRBJ1-6
abundance: .
CDR3aa: CASSLATGNNSPLHF
CDR3nt: TGCGCCAGCAGCTTGGCGACAGGGAATAATTCACCCCTCCACTTT

v_gene: TRBV14
d_gene: .
j_gene: TRBJ2-1
abundance: .
CDR3aa: CASSQQQYNEQFF
CDR3nt: TGTGCCAGCAGCCAACAGCAATACAATGAGCAGTTCTTC

v_gene: TRBV7-8
d_gene: .
j_gene: TRBJ2-6
abundance: .
CDR3aa: CASSPRGSSGANVLTF
CDR3nt: TGTGCCAGCAGCCCCAGGGGAAGCTCTGGGGCCAACGTCCTGACTTTC

v_gene: TRBV9
d_gene: .
j_gene: TRBJ1-1
abundance: .
CDR3aa: CASSVRPGIRNTEAFF
CDR3nt: TGTGCCAGCAGCGTTAGGCCAGGGATCCGAAACACTGAAGCTTTCTTT

v_gene: TRBV7-9
d_gene: .
j_gene: TRBJ1-1
abundance: .
CDR3aa: CASSLASLIRGTGAEAFF
CDR3nt: TGTGCCAGCAGCTTAGCTTCTTTAATCAGGGGCACGGGCGCTGAAGCTTTCTTT

v_gene: TRBV11-2
d_gene: TRBD2
j_gene: TRBJ2-5
abundance: .
CDR3aa: CASSFNSRGEQETQYF
CDR3nt: TGTGCCAGCAGCTTTAATTCGCGGGGGGAACAAGAGACCCAGTACTTC

v_gene: TRBV11-3
d_gene: TRBD1
j_gene: TRBJ2-2
abundance: .
CDR3aa: CASSRNRGGTGELFF
CDR3nt: TGTGCCAGCAGTCGTAACAGGGGTGGTACCGGGGAGCTGTTTTTT

v_gene: TRBV5-4
d_gene: .
j_gene: TRBJ2-4
abundance: .
CDR3aa: CASSLVVGGIKNIQYF
CDR3nt: TGTGCCAGCAGCTTGGTTGTGGGGGGAATCAAAAACATTCAGTACTTC

v_gene: TRBV10-3
d_gene: .
j_gene: TRBJ1-2
abundance: .
CDR3aa: CATREGLGSNYGYTF
CDR3nt: TGTGCCACCAGGGAGGGACTGGGCAGTAACTATGGCTACACCTTC

v_gene: TRBV6-5
d_gene: .
j_gene: TRBJ1-1
abundance: .
CDR3aa: CASSYSAVNTEAFF
CDR3nt: TGTGCCAGCAGTTACTCCGCGGTGAACACTGAAGCTTTCTTT

v_gene: TRBV28
d_gene: .
j_gene: TRBJ1-2
abundance: .
CDR3aa: CASSLPDRFNYGYTF
CDR3nt: TGTGCCAGCAGTTTGCCCGACAGGTTCAACTATGGCTACACCTTC

v_gene: TRBV27
d_gene: .
j_gene: TRBJ1-5
abundance: .
CDR3aa: CASSPFGRGNQPQHF
CDR3nt: TGTGCCAGCAGTCCCTTCGGGCGTGGCAATCAGCCCCAGCATTTT

v_gene: TRBV11-3
d_gene: TRBD2
j_gene: TRBJ2-3
abundance: .
CDR3aa: CASSLGRGYTDTQYF
CDR3nt: TGTGCCAGCAGCTTAGGGCGGGGGTACACAGATACGCAGTATTTT

v_gene: TRBV7-3
d_gene: .
j_gene: TRBJ2-5
abundance: .
CDR3aa: CASSLSGNGETQYF
CDR3nt: TGTGCCAGCAGCTTATCAGGGAACGGGGAGACCCAGTACTTC

v_gene: TRBV7-7
d_gene: TRBD2
j_gene: TRBJ2-2
abundance: .
CDR3aa: CASSKGLAGGNTGELFF
CDR3nt: TGTGCCAGCAGCAAGGGACTAGCGGGGGGGAACACCGGGGAGCTGTTTTTT

v_gene: TRBV5-1
d_gene: TRBD1
j_gene: TRBJ2-5
abundance: few
CDR3aa: CASRPTGSETQYF
CDR3nt: TGCGCCAGCAGACCGACAGGGAGTGAGACCCAGTACTTC

v_gene: TRBV12-3/TRBV12-4
d_gene: .
j_gene: TRBJ1-2
abundance: .
CDR3aa: CASSPWRVGYTF
CDR3nt: TGTGCCAGCAGTCCCTGGCGGGTCGGCTACACCTTC

v_gene: TRBV5-5
d_gene: .
j_gene: TRBJ1-5
abundance: .
CDR3aa: CASSSSFGGNQPQHF
CDR3nt: TGTGCCAGCAGCTCGTCCTTCGGGGGCAATCAGCCCCAGCATTTT

v_gene: TRBV7-2
d_gene: .
j_gene: TRBJ1-2
abundance: .
CDR3aa: CASSLNGNYGYTF
CDR3nt: TGTGCCAGCAGCTTAAATGGGAACTATGGCTACACCTTC

v_gene: TRBV28
d_gene: TRBD2
j_gene: TRBJ2-7
abundance: .
CDR3aa: CASSLPGLAGEEYF
CDR3nt: TGTGCCAGCAGTCTACCGGGACTAGCGGGGGAGGAGTACTTC

v_gene: TRBV13
d_gene: TRBD1
j_gene: TRBJ1-1
abundance: .
CDR3aa: CASSPNTGENTEAFF
CDR3nt: TGTGCCAGCAGCCCTAACACAGGGGAAAACACTGAAGCTTTCTTT

v_gene: TRBV19
d_gene: .
j_gene: TRBJ1-6
abundance: .
CDR3aa: CASLGSSYNSPLHF
CDR3nt: TGTGCCAGTCTCGGCAGCTCCTATAATTCACCCCTCCACTTT

v_gene: TRBV27
d_gene: .
j_gene: TRBJ1-5
abundance: .
CDR3aa: CASSSVSNQPQHF
CDR3nt: TGTGCCAGCAGTTCAGTTAGCAATCAGCCCCAGCATTTT

v_gene: TRBV10-3
d_gene: .
j_gene: TRBJ1-1
abundance: .
CDR3aa: CAITEGSGEAFF
CDR3nt: TGTGCCATCACTGAGGGGTCGGGTGAAGCTTTCTTT

v_gene: TRBV7-3
d_gene: TRBD1
j_gene: TRBJ1-2
abundance: .
CDR3aa: CASSLTRDRKDGYTF
CDR3nt: TGTGCCAGCAGCTTAACCCGGGACAGAAAGGATGGCTACACCTTC

v_gene: TRBV5-1
d_gene: TRBD1
j_gene: TRBJ1-3
abundance: .
CDR3aa: CASSLDRGTGNTIYF
CDR3nt: TGCGCCAGCAGCTTGGACAGGGGCACTGGAAACACCATATATTTT

v_gene: TRBV19
d_gene: .
j_gene: TRBJ2-7
abundance: .
CDR3aa: CASTILAPQGPYEQYF
CDR3nt: TGTGCCAGTACCATATTGGCGCCCCAGGGCCCGTACGAGCAGTACTTC

v_gene: TRBV19
d_gene: .
j_gene: TRBJ1-1
abundance: .
CDR3aa: CASLQGANTEAFF
CDR3nt: TGTGCCAGTCTCCAGGGCGCGAACACTGAAGCTTTCTTT

v_gene: TRBV5-1
d_gene: .
j_gene: TRBJ1-1
abundance: .
CDR3aa: CASRQGPTEAFF
CDR3nt: TGCGCCAGCAGGCAGGGTCCCACTGAAGCTTTCTTT